This T cell receptor (beta chain) appears in the sequencing data of a study of blood T cell repertoires in COVID-19. This clone was recorded once. Patients of the Seattle cohort, enrolled during active infection, were followed longitudinally. Germline assignment: CDR1 MGHRA and CDR2 YSYEKL. This CDR3 contains 16 residues. The V end was cut by 0 bases, the J end by 1 base, with 11 bases between. The assay was immunoSEQ multiplex PCR, and TCRdb's table has in-frame clones only and misses some. The sample comprises roughly 180,000 clones, roughly 88% of which are singletons, and 6.5% to 7.5% rests with the top ten.

What was sequenced was peripheral blood. The clonotype was recovered from a woman aged 40 to 49 with COVID-19, enrolled during active disease. The V call is TRBV4-1, the J call TRBJ2-3; D is unresolved. The chain's CDR3 is CASSQDSPFGTDTQYF. The CDR3 DNA reads as TGCGCCAGCAGCCAAGATAGTCCATTTGGCACAGATACGCAGTATTTT.